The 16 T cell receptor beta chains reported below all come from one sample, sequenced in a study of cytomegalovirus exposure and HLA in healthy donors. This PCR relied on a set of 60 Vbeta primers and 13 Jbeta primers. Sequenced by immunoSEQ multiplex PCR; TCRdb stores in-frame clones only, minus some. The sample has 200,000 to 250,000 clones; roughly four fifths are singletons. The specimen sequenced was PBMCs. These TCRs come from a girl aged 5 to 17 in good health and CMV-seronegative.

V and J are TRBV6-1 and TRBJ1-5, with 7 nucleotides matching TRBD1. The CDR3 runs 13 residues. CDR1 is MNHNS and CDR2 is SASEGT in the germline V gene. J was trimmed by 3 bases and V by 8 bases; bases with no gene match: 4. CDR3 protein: CASAGQDNQPQHF. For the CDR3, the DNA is TGTGCCAGCGCCGGACAGGACAATCAGCCCCAGCATTTT.

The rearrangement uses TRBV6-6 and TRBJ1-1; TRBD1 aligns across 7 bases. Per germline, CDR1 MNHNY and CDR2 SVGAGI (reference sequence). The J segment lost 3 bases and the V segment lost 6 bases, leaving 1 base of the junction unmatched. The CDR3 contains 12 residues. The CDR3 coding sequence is TGTGCCAGCAGAACAGGGGACACTGAAGCTTTCTTT. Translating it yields CASRTGDTEAFF.

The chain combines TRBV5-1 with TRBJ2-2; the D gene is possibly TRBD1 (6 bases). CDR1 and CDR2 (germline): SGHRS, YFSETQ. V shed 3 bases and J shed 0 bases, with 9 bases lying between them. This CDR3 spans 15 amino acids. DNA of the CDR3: TGCGCCAGCAGCTCCACAGGGACGAACACCGGGGAGCTGTTTTTT. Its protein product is CASSSTGTNTGELFF.

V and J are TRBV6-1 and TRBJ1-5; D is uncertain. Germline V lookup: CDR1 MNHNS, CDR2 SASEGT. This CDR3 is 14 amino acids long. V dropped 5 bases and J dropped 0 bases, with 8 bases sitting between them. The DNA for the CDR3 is TGTGCCAGCAGTCAAGGTTATAGCAATCAGCCCCAGCATTTT. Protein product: CASSQGYSNQPQHF.

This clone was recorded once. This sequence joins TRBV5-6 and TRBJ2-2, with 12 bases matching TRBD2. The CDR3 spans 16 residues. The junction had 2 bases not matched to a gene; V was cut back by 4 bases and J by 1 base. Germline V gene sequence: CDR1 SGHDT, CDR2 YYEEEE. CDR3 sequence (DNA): TGTGCCAGCAGCCCACTAGCGGGGGGGAACACCGGGGAGCTGTTTTTT. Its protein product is CASSPLAGGNTGELFF.

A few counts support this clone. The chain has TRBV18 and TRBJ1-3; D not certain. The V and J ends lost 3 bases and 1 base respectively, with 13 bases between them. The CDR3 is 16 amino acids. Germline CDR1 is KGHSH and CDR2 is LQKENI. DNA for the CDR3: TGTGCCAGCTCACCTGAAATTATGCGGTCTGGAAACACCATATATTTT. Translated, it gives CASSPEIMRSGNTIYF.

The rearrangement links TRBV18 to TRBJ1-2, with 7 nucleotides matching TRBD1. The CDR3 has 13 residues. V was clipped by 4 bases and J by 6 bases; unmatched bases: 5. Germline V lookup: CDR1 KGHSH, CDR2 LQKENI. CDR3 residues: CASSRQGVDGYTF. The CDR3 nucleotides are TGTGCCAGCTCACGACAGGGAGTCGATGGCTACACCTTC.

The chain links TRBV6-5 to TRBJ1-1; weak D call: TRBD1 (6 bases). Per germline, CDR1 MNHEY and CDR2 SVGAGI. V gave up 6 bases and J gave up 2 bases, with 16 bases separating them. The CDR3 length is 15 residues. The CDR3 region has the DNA TGTGCCAGCAGCCCCAGACAGGAATACAACACTGAAGCTTTCTTT. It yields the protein CASSPRQEYNTEAFF.

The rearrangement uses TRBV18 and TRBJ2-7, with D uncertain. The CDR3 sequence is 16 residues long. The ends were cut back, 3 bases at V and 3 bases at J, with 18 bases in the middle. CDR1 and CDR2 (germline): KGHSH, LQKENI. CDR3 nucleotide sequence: TGTGCCAGCTCACCCCTGCTATCTTTAAATCGCTACGAGCAGTACTTC. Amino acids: CASSPLLSLNRYEQYF.

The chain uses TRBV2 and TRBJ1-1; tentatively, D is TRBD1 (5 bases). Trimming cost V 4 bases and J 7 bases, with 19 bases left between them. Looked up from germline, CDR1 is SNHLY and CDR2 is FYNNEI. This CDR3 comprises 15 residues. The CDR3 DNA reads TGTGCCAGCAGTGTTGGGGCGCTCCTGGGGGGTGAAGCTTTCTTT. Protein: CASSVGALLGGEAFF.

The chain's CDR3 is CSVEDIGDIGSGQFTDTQYF. The CDR3, as DNA: TGCAGCGTTGAAGATATCGGGGATATAGGGAGCGGGCAGTTCACAGATACGCAGTATTTT. V gene TRBV29-1 combines with J gene TRBJ2-3, with D perhaps matching TRBD2 (6 bases). CDR3 size: 20 residues. CDR1 SQVTM and CDR2 ANQGSEA come from the germline V gene. V gave up 0 bases and J gave up 2 bases, with 27 bases separating them.

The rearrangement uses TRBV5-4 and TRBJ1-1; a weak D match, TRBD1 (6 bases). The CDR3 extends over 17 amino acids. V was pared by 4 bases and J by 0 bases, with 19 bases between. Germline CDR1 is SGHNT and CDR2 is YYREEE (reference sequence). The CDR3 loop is CASSPAGGGGMNTEAFF. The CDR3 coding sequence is TGTGCCAGCAGCCCCGCGGGAGGGGGGGGGATGAACACTGAAGCTTTCTTT.

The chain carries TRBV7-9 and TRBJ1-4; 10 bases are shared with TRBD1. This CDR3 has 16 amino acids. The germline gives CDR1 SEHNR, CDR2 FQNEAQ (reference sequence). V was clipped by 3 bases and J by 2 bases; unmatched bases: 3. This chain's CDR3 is CASSLGTGATNEKLFF. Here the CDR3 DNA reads TGTGCCAGCAGCTTGGGGACAGGGGCGACTAATGAAAAACTGTTTTTT. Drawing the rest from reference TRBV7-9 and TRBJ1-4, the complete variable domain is DTGVSQNPRHKITKRGQNVTFRCDPISEHNRLYWYRQTLGQGPEFLTYFQNEAQLEKSRLLSDRFSAERPKGSFSTLEIQRTEQGDSAMYLCASSLGTGATNEKLFFGSGTQLSVL.

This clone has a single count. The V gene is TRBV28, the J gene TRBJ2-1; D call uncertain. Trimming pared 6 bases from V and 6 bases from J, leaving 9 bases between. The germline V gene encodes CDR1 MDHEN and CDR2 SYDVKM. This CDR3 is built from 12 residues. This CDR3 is CASRGGPNEQFF. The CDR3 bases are TGTGCCAGCAGGGGTGGGCCCAATGAGCAGTTCTTC.

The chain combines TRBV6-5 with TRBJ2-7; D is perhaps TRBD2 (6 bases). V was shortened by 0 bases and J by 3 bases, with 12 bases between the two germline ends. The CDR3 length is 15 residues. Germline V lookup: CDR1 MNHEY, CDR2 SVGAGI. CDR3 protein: CASSYSRLGVYEQYF. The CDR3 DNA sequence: TGTGCCAGCAGTTACTCCAGACTAGGAGTCTACGAGCAGTACTTC.

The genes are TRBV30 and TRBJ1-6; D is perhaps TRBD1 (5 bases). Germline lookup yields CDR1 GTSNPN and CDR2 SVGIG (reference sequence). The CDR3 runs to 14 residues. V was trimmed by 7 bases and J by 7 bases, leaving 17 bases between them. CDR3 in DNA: TGTGCCTTACCGGGGAGGGGACGAAATTCACCCCTCCACTTT. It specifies CALPGRGRNSPLHF.